The clone carrying this T cell receptor (beta chain) occurred many times. Germline trimming cut 2 bases from V and 7 bases from J; bases unmatched to any gene: 8. The CDR3 runs 17 residues. Germline CDR1 is LNHNV and CDR2 is YYDKDF (reference sequence). These data are taken from a study of T cells in Graves' hyperthyroidism and ophthalmopathy. Clinical symptoms, serum thyroxine, TRAb, thyroid ultrasound and orbital computed tomography established diagnosis. The CDR3 regions of TCR beta were amplified from RNA transcripts. HTBI primers were used for first-round RT-PCR of the TCR CDR3. TCRdb reprocessed the multiplex PCR reads with MiXCR, giving one entry per CDR3 protein. The sample carries some 490,000 distinct CDR3 sequences, about 16% recorded once.

This chain uses TRBV15 with TRBJ1-4; TRBD1 matches at 12 bases. Material: blood. The receptor was derived from a woman in her 30s with Graves' ophthalmopathy. The CDR3 loop is CATSRTGQGAVSEKLFF. DNA of the CDR3: TGTGCCACCAGCAGAACGGGACAGGGGGCTGTCAGTGAAAAACTGTTTTTT.